Sequencing of this T cell receptor beta chain was carried out in a study of T cells in Graves' hyperthyroidism and ophthalmopathy. Study-wide findings and caveats: Stable hyperthyroidism was told apart from ophthalmopathy by a model built on 13 V-J features. The model's output predicted ophthalmopathy at a median of about 5.9 months prior to onset. Blood also showed most of the thyroid clonotypes that were expanded above 0.001.

RNA transcripts yielded amplified TCR beta CDR3 regions. RT-PCR in the first round (using the HTBI primer set) targeted the TCR CDR3. Using its own MiXCR run on the multiplex PCR reads, TCRdb lists one record per CDR3 protein. The sample lists about 360,000 distinct CDR3 sequences; about 13% were seen once. There are 13 residues in the CDR3. Germline V lookup: CDR1 MGHDK, CDR2 SYGVNS. Trimming cost V 2 bases and J 8 bases, with 12 bases left between them. In the case of this clonotype: The target antigen is unknown.

Each 10 ml fresh peripheral blood draw supplied the PBMCs. Source material: blood. The chain has TRBV25-1 and TRBJ1-2; D perhaps matches TRBD1 (5 bases). The origin of this receptor is a man aged 25-45 years with Graves' hyperthyroidism that later progressed to Graves' ophthalmopathy. CDR3 sequence (DNA): TGTGCCAGCAGTGAAAGGGAGGGGAACGGCTACACCTTC. This sequence encodes CASSEREGNGYTF.